These 30 T cell receptor beta chains originate from one sample sequenced in a study of blood T cell repertoires in COVID-19. Assay used: immunoSEQ multiplex PCR; TCRdb lists only in-frame clones, some missing. The sample records 200,000 or so clones, about 90% being singletons. Sequencing was done on a sample of peripheral blood. Receptor source: a woman in her 50s with acute or convalescent COVID-19.

V usage is TRBV11-3 and J usage is TRBJ1-4, with D hard to call. Germline V gene data show CDR1 as SGHNT and CDR2 as YENEEA. This CDR3 region has 16 residues. Trimming took 3 bases from V and 7 from J, leaving 18 bases between them. The CDR3 spells CASSFLGGTKGEKLFF. DNA of the CDR3: TGTGCCAGCAGCTTCCTTGGCGGAACGAAAGGTGAAAAACTGTTTTTT.

The chain employs TRBV11-3 and TRBJ2-1, with 9 bases that match TRBD2. From germline, CDR1 is SGHNT and CDR2 YENEEA. This CDR3 has 16 amino acids. Trimming at V came to 3 bases and at J to 7 bases, leaving 10 bases not matched to a gene. The CDR3 DNA sequence: TGTGCCAGCAGCTTCCTCCTAGCGGGGTCATCAAATGAGCAGTTCTTC. Its protein is CASSFLLAGSSNEQFF.

J is TRBJ1-4 and V is TRBV27, with a possible D match to TRBD1 (6 bases). This CDR3 contains 15 residues. V was cut by 5 bases and J by 7 bases, with 17 bases left in between. CDR1 is MNHEY, CDR2 SMNVEV, per germline (reference sequence). CDR3 coding DNA: TGTGCCAGCAGTCCTTGGGACACCTCGTCTGAAAAACTGTTTTTT. Encoded protein: CASSPWDTSSEKLFF.

The chain combines TRBV6-5 with TRBJ1-5, with 8 bases aligning to TRBD1. After removal of 4 bases from V and 3 bases from J, the junction contained 8 bases not matched to a gene. The CDR3 sequence is 16 residues long. CDR1 is MNHEY and CDR2 is SVGAGI in the germline V gene. The CDR3 spells CASSFHQGANNQPQHF. Here the CDR3 DNA reads TGTGCCAGCAGTTTCCATCAGGGGGCGAACAATCAGCCCCAGCATTTT.

V usage is TRBV5-1 and J usage is TRBJ2-1, with 8 bases that match TRBD1. V shed 5 bases and J 2 bases; nucleotides not matched to a gene: 6. Germline values: CDR1 SGHRS, CDR2 YFSETQ. This CDR3 comprises 15 residues. The CDR3 loop is CASRADRGPYNEQFF. CDR3 DNA sequence: TGCGCCAGCAGGGCCGACAGGGGCCCCTACAATGAGCAGTTCTTC.

V gene TRBV19 combines with J gene TRBJ2-1; D is possibly TRBD2 (5 bases). The V end was cut by 5 bases, the J end by 1 base, with 9 bases between. Germline CDR1 and CDR2: LNHDA and SQIVND (reference sequence). The CDR3 covers 14 residues. CDR3 sequence: CASSRTGSYNEQFF. Written as DNA, the CDR3 is TGTGCCAGTAGTCGGACTGGTTCCTACAATGAGCAGTTCTTC.

This clone showed up just once. The rearrangement uses TRBV7-2 and TRBJ2-7; D might be TRBD1 (6 bases). The CDR3 covers 14 residues. Deletions cut 1 base from V and 5 bases from J, with 12 bases between. Germline V lookup: CDR1 SGHTA, CDR2 FQGNSA. The CDR3 sequence is CASSLVAGENEQYF. Written as DNA, the CDR3 is TGTGCCAGCAGCTTAGTTGCAGGGGAAAACGAGCAGTACTTC.

The chain employs TRBV6-2 or TRBV6-3 and TRBJ2-3, with TRBD1 as a possible D gene (6 bases). The CDR3 contains 14 residues. From germline, CDR1 is MNHEY and CDR2 SVGEGT. V dropped 5 bases and J dropped 2 bases, with 11 bases sitting between them. The CDR3 loop is CASSPTGITDTQYF. In DNA form, the CDR3 reads TGTGCCAGCAGTCCAACAGGGATCACAGATACGCAGTATTTT.

This clone was observed a handful of times. This chain joins TRBV7-9 and TRBJ2-2; TRBD1 might be the D (5 bases). V dropped 5 bases and J dropped 7 bases, with 8 bases sitting between them. The CDR3 has 12 amino acids. CDR1 and CDR2 (germline): SEHNR, FQNEAQ (reference sequence). This chain's CDR3 is CASSVQVGELFF. The CDR3 region has the DNA TGTGCCAGCAGCGTACAGGTCGGGGAGCTGTTTTTT.

The CDR3 DNA follows: TGTGCCAGCAGCTTCCTGGGCCTCGGAGGGACTGAAGCTTTCTTT. This codes for CASSFLGLGGTEAFF. The chain is built from TRBV7-2 and TRBJ1-1; D not resolved. Germline V gene lookup returns CDR1 SGHTA and CDR2 FQGNSA. The CDR3 totals 15 residues. The V gene lost 3 bases and the J gene lost 5 bases, with 16 bases spanning the gap.

The chain employs TRBV5-1 and TRBJ2-1, with D hard to call. In germline, CDR1 is SGHRS, CDR2 YFSETQ. The germline V and J ends were trimmed by 3 bases and 4 bases, with 8 bases remaining between them. This CDR3 has 13 residues. For the CDR3, the DNA is TGCGCCAGCAGCTCCTCGGTGTACAATGAGCAGTTCTTC. Encoded protein: CASSSSVYNEQFF. Full variable domain (missing parts from reference TRBV5-1 and TRBJ2-1): KAGVTQTPRYLIKTRGQQVTLSCSPISGHRSVSWYQQTPGQGLQFLFEYFSETQRNKGNFPGRFSGRQFSNSRSEMNVSTLELGDSALYLCASSSSVYNEQFFGPGTRLTVL.

This rearrangement joins TRBV12-3 or TRBV12-4 to TRBJ1-1; tentatively, D is TRBD1 (6 bases). The CDR3 runs 13 residues. V lost 6 bases and J lost 4, with 12 bases in between. The CDR3, as DNA: TGTGCCAGCAGGAGGGGGGGGGCCACTGAAGCTTTCTTT. This translates into CASRRGGATEAFF.

The rearrangement joins TRBV19 to TRBJ2-5, with TRBD1 matching over 10 bases. The CDR3 contains 16 residues. V gave up 6 bases and J gave up 1 base; unmatched junction bases: 8. Germline V gives CDR1 LNHDA, CDR2 SQIVND (reference sequence). DNA for the CDR3: TGTGCCAGTAGGGGAGAGGGGACAGGGGTCCAAGAGACCCAGTACTTC. Translated, it gives CASRGEGTGVQETQYF.

The count of this clone is one. This chain joins TRBV19 and TRBJ2-1, with a weak D call TRBD1 (6 bases). The CDR3 is 15 amino acids. Trimming stripped 5 bases from V and 4 bases from J, with 15 bases between. Germline V gene lookup returns CDR1 LNHDA and CDR2 SQIVND (reference sequence). The CDR3 here is CASSPQDSGYNEQFF. The CDR3 region has the DNA TGTGCCAGTAGTCCCCAGGACAGTGGTTACAATGAGCAGTTCTTC.

The chain couples TRBV27 to TRBJ2-7; D remains unclear. This CDR3 region has 13 residues. With 6 bases removed from V and 1 base from J, the gap between germline ends came to 10 bases. In germline, CDR1 is MNHEY, CDR2 SMNVEV (reference sequence). The CDR3: CASRSSVSYEQYF. The CDR3 DNA sequence: TGTGCCAGCAGGTCCTCAGTTTCCTACGAGCAGTACTTC.

There are a few counts of this clone. The rearrangement links TRBV11-2 to TRBJ1-6; TRBD1 agrees at 8 bases. Losses at the gene ends were 3 bases for V and 9 bases for J; bases not matched to a gene: 7. The germline V gene has CDR1 SGHAT and CDR2 FQNNGV. The CDR3 is 15 residues long. The CDR3 sequence is CASSLVQGAGSPLHF. CDR3 in DNA: TGTGCCAGCAGCTTGGTGCAGGGGGCTGGTTCACCCCTCCACTTT.

The chain uses TRBV29-1 and TRBJ1-4, with D maybe TRBD1 (5 bases). V gave up 5 bases and J gave up 2 bases, with 9 bases separating them. The CDR3 has 13 amino acids. CDR1 is SQVTM and CDR2 is ANQGSEA in the germline V gene. CDR3 in DNA: TGCAGCGTTTCCAGACAGACTAATGAAAAACTGTTTTTT. It translates to CSVSRQTNEKLFF.

The chain couples TRBV19 to TRBJ1-2; 7 bases map to TRBD1. The CDR3 consists of 13 residues. Losses at the gene ends were 7 bases for V and 2 bases for J; bases not matched to a gene: 4. Germline-derived CDR1 and CDR2 are LNHDA and SQIVND (reference sequence). CDR3 coding DNA: TGTGCCAGTACCCCGGGACAGAACTATGGCTACACCTTC. Translating it yields CASTPGQNYGYTF.

The chain joins TRBV5-6 to TRBJ2-7; 7 bases align to TRBD2. This CDR3 comprises 15 residues. CDR1 and CDR2 from the germline V gene are SGHDT and YYEEEE. After removal of 0 bases from V and 3 bases from J, the junction contained 6 bases not matched to a gene. CDR3 protein: CASSLELAVGYEQYF. The CDR3 bases are TGTGCCAGCAGCTTGGAGCTAGCGGTGGGCTACGAGCAGTACTTC.

The CDR3 spells CARSSGTNSNQPQHF. CDR3 coding DNA: TGTGCCAGAAGCTCCGGGACAAATAGCAATCAGCCCCAGCATTTT. The chain uses TRBV5-3 and TRBJ1-5; D is perhaps TRBD1 (6 bases). TRBV5-3 belongs to the ORF category, with a function that is uncertain. The CDR3 is 15 amino acids. V lost 3 bases and J lost 0, with 10 bases in between.

V and J are TRBV5-6 and TRBJ2-3; D might be TRBD1 (5 bases). V was cut by 0 bases and J by 1 base, with 12 bases left in between. The V gene's germline CDR1 is SGHDT and CDR2 YYEEEE. The CDR3 sequence is 16 residues long. The CDR3 sequence: CASSLDRGWGTDTQYF. The CDR3 DNA follows: TGTGCCAGCAGCTTGGATAGGGGATGGGGCACAGATACGCAGTATTTT. Drawing the rest from reference TRBV5-6 and TRBJ2-3, the complete variable domain is DAGVTQSPTHLIKTRGQQVTLRCSPKSGHDTVSWYQQALGQGPQFIFQYYEEEERQRGNFPDRFSGHQFPNYSSELNVNALLLGDSALYLCASSLDRGWGTDTQYFGPGTRLTVL.

This clone is a singleton in its sample. The chain carries TRBV30 and TRBJ2-3, with TRBD2 as a possible D gene (7 bases). This CDR3 region has 15 residues. Trimming pared 0 bases from V and 2 bases from J, leaving 12 bases between. CDR1 and CDR2 from the germline V gene are GTSNPN and SVGIG (reference sequence). The CDR3 spells CAWSVPGGLTDTQYF. The CDR3 DNA reads as TGTGCCTGGAGTGTACCGGGGGGCCTCACAGATACGCAGTATTTT.

The J gene is TRBJ2-3, the V gene TRBV7-2, with 9 bases aligning to TRBD2. The CDR3 is made up of 14 amino acids. Germline CDR1 reads SGHTA; CDR2 reads FQGNSA. The V segment lost 6 bases and the J segment 5 bases; nucleotides outside the gene matches: 6. The CDR3 nucleotides are TGTGCCAGCAGGGTAGCGGGAGCCAGAGATACGCAGTATTTT. Its protein product is CASRVAGARDTQYF.

The gene calls are TRBV4-3 and TRBJ2-3; 11 nucleotides align to TRBD2. The V segment lost 4 bases and the J segment 0 bases; nucleotides outside the gene matches: 6. The CDR3 loop spans 17 amino acids. Germline CDR1 reads LGHNA; CDR2 reads YSLEER. Written as DNA, the CDR3 is TGCGCCAGCAGCCTAAAAGCTAGCGGGGGGAGCACAGATACGCAGTATTTT. Encoded protein: CASSLKASGGSTDTQYF.

V is TRBV4-3 and J is TRBJ2-5, with 8 nucleotides matching TRBD2. After removal of 3 bases from V and 2 bases from J, the junction contained 2 bases not matched to a gene. Per germline, CDR1 LGHNA and CDR2 YSLEER. There are 14 residues in the CDR3. CDR3 nucleotides: TGCGCCAGCAGCCAGCGACTAGCGCAAGAGACCCAGTACTTC. It is translated as CASSQRLAQETQYF.

The chain uses TRBV7-9 and TRBJ2-1; D is unresolved. V lost 0 bases and J 0 bases, leaving 9 bases between the germline ends. The CDR3 consists of 16 residues. Germline assignment: CDR1 SEHNR and CDR2 FQNEAQ (reference sequence). CDR3 bases: TGTGCCAGCAGCTTAGCGAGCACGAGCTCCTACAATGAGCAGTTCTTC. Amino acids: CASSLASTSSYNEQFF.

The count of this clone is one. This chain joins TRBV7-9 and TRBJ1-5; TRBD1 is a possible D gene (6 bases). The CDR3 is made up of 16 amino acids. From germline, CDR1 is SEHNR and CDR2 FQNEAQ (reference sequence). V lost 1 base and J 7 bases, leaving 17 bases between the germline ends. The CDR3 here is CASSLGAGRGEQPQHF. The CDR3 bases are TGTGCCAGCAGCTTAGGCGCGGGCAGGGGAGAGCAGCCCCAGCATTTT.

The V gene is TRBV6-2 or TRBV6-3, the J gene TRBJ1-2, with a possible D match to TRBD1 (5 bases). Germline-derived CDR1 and CDR2 are MNHEY and SVGEGT. The CDR3 is 14 amino acids. Trimming pared 0 bases from V and 6 bases from J, leaving 11 bases between. The CDR3 region is CASSYSNQGNGYTF. The DNA of the CDR3 is TGTGCCAGCAGTTACTCGAATCAGGGAAATGGCTACACCTTC.

This clone was detected only once. The chain recombines TRBV9 with TRBJ1-1; 9 bases are a match to TRBD1. The V gene's germline CDR1 is SGDLS and CDR2 YYNGEE. CDR3 length equals 16 residues. Germline trimming cut 0 bases from V and 4 bases from J; bases unmatched to any gene: 7. The CDR3 loop reads CASSVGPRDRATEAFF. CDR3 DNA sequence: TGTGCCAGCAGCGTAGGACCCCGGGACAGGGCCACTGAAGCTTTCTTT.

This chain connects TRBV11-3 to TRBJ2-2, with D uncertain. The germline V gene encodes CDR1 SGHNT and CDR2 YENEEA. Trimming took off 6 bases at V and 3 bases at J, with 11 bases between the two ends. The CDR3 totals 14 residues. As DNA, the CDR3 is TGTGCCAGCAGGGGCTTACAGTACACCGGGGAGCTGTTTTTT. It is translated as CASRGLQYTGELFF.